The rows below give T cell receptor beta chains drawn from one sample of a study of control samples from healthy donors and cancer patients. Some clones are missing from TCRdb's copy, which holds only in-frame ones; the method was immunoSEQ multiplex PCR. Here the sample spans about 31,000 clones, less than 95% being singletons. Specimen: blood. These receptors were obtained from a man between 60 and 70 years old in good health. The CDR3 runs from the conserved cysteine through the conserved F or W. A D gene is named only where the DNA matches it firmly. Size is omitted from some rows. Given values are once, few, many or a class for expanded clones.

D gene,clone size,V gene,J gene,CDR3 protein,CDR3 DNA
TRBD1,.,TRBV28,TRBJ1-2,CASSLFLTGEGGYTF,TGTGCCAGCAGTTTATTCTTGACAGGGGAGGGAGGCTACACCTTC
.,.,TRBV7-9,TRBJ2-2,CASRDSTNTGELFF,TGTGCCAGCAGAGACAGTACTAACACCGGGGAGCTGTTTTTT
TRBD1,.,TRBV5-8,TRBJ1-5,CASSFLQGTQGQPQHF,TGTGCCAGCAGCTTCCTACAGGGGACCCAGGGTCAGCCCCAGCATTTT
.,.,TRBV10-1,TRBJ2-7,CASSGRLGYEQYF,TGCGCCAGCAGTGGGCGGTTGGGGTACGAGCAGTACTTC
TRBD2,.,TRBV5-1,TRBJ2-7,CASSLGLAMDYEQYF,TGCGCCAGCAGCTTGGGACTAGCGATGGACTACGAGCAGTACTTC
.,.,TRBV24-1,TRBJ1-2,CATSDYRVAYGYTF,TGTGCCACCAGTGATTACAGGGTAGCATATGGCTACACCTTC
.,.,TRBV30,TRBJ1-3,CAWRDWSSGNTIYF,TGTGCCTGGAGGGACTGGAGCTCTGGAAACACCATATATTTT
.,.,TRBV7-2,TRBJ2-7,CASSPRGGSYEQYF,TGTGCCAGCAGCCCACGCGGCGGCTCCTACGAGCAGTACTTC
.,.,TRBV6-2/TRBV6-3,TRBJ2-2,CASSYRRLNTGELFF,TGTGCCAGCAGTTACAGGAGATTGAACACCGGGGAGCTGTTTTTT
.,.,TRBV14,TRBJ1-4,CASSQVVGASEKLFF,TGTGCCAGCAGCCAAGTTGTAGGGGCTTCTGAAAAACTGTTTTTT
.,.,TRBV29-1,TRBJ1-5,CSVSENGNQPQHF,TGCAGCGTGTCGGAGAATGGCAATCAGCCCCAGCATTTT
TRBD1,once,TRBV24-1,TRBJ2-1,CATSVRDREYNEQFF,TGTGCCACCAGTGTACGGGACAGGGAGTACAATGAGCAGTTCTTC
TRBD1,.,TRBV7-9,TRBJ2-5,CASSLWSGGRKETQYF,TGTGCCAGCAGCTTATGGTCAGGGGGCCGCAAAGAGACCCAGTACTTC
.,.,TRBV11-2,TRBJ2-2,CASSRSGTGELFF,TGTGCCAGCAGTCGTAGTGGAACCGGGGAGCTGTTTTTT
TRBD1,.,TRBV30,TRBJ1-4,CAWRDRAPTNEKLFF,TGTGCCTGGAGAGACAGGGCACCAACTAATGAAAAACTGTTTTTT
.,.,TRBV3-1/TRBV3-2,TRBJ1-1,CASSQVGMGGTEAFF,TGTGCCAGCAGCCAAGTGGGGATGGGGGGTACTGAAGCTTTCTTT
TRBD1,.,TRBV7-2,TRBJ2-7,CASSLAGQVSYEQYF,TGTGCCAGCAGCTTAGCGGGACAGGTCTCCTACGAGCAGTACTTC
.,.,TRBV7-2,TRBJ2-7,CASSSEGYEQYF,TGTGCCAGCAGCTCTGAGGGTTACGAGCAGTACTTC
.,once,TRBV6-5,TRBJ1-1,CASSSAGRRNTEAFF,TGTGCCAGCAGTTCTGCGGGACGGAGGAACACTGAAGCTTTCTTT
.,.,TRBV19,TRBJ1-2,CASSIDRGIGYGYTF,TGTGCCAGTAGTATAGATCGGGGTATAGGCTATGGCTACACCTTC
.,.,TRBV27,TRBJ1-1,CASSLRKRDTEAFF,TGTGCCAGCAGTTTGAGGAAACGGGACACTGAAGCTTTCTTT
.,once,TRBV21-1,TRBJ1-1,CASSAPKENTEAFF,TGTGCCAGCAGCGCGCCCAAGGAGAACACTGAAGCTTTCTTT
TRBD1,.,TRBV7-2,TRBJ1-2,CASSNRQGSNYGYTF,TGTGCCAGCAGCAACCGACAGGGGAGTAACTATGGCTACACCTTC
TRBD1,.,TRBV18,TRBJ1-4,CAGQGSTNEKLFF,TGTGCCGGACAGGGCTCGACTAATGAAAAACTGTTTTTT
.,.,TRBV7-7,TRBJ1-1,CASSLARNTEAFF,TGTGCCAGCAGCTTAGCCAGGAACACTGAAGCTTTCTTT
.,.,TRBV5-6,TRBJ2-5,CASSLVQGVGETQYF,TGTGCCAGCAGCTTGGTTCAGGGTGTGGGAGAGACCCAGTACTTC
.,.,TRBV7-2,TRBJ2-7,CASGFTYEQYF,TGTGCCAGCGGATTTACCTACGAGCAGTACTTC
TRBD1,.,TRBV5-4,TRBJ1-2,CASSLGQGDNYGYTF,TGTGCCAGCAGCTTGGGACAGGGCGATAACTATGGCTACACCTTC
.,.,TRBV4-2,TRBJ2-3,CASSHETSLSSTDTQYF,TGTGCCAGCAGCCATGAAACTAGTCTATCTAGCACAGATACGCAGTATTTT
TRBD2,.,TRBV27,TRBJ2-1,CASSGGLAVYNEQFF,TGTGCCAGCAGTGGTGGACTAGCGGTTTACAATGAGCAGTTCTTC
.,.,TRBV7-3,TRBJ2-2,CASSLQQGTAGELFF,TGTGCCAGCAGCTTACAACAGGGGACTGCCGGGGAGCTGTTTTTT
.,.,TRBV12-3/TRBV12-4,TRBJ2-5,CASSSSGTRTQYF,TGTGCCAGCAGTTCCTCCGGGACTCGGACCCAGTACTTC
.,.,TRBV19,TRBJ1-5,CASTSTGSRSQPQHF,TGTGCCAGTACCTCGACAGGCTCGAGAAGTCAGCCCCAGCATTTT
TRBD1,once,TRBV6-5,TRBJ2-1,CASTGGREQFF,TGTGCCAGCACAGGGGGCCGAGAGCAGTTCTTC
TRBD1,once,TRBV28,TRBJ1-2,CASSSDRVGYTF,TGTGCCAGCAGTTCTGACAGGGTCGGCTACACCTTC
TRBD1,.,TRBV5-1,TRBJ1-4,CASSLGTGREKLFF,TGCGCCAGCAGCTTGGGGACAGGACGGGAAAAACTGTTTTTT
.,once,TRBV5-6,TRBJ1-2,CASTSGFQVGYTF,TGTGCCAGCACCTCCGGCTTCCAAGTTGGCTACACCTTC
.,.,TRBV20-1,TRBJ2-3,CSASISVSTDTQYF,TGCAGTGCTAGTATTAGCGTTAGCACAGATACGCAGTATTTT
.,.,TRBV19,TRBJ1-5,CASSFGQPRSNQPQHF,TGTGCCAGTAGTTTCGGACAGCCACGTAGCAATCAGCCCCAGCATTTT
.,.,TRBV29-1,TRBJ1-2,CSVLVLNGYTF,TGCAGCGTTTTGGTTTTGAATGGCTACACCTTC
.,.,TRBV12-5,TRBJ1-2,CASGFGTHYGYTF,TGTGCTAGTGGTTTCGGAACGCACTATGGCTACACCTTC
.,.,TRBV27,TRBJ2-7,CASSLSISTYEQYF,TGTGCCAGCAGTTTATCGATCTCGACTTACGAGCAGTACTTC
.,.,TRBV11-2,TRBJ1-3,CASSSGQIPNTIYF,TGTGCCAGCAGCTCCGGACAGATCCCGAACACCATATATTTT
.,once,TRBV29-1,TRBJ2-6,CSVQGRSDSGANVLTF,TGCAGCGTTCAGGGGCGCTCGGACTCTGGGGCCAACGTCCTGACTTTC
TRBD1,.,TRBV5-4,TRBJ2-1,CASSSDRANEQFF,TGTGCCAGCAGCTCCGACAGGGCAAATGAGCAGTTCTTC
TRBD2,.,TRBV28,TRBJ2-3,CASSPHLAGSTDTQYF,TGTGCCAGCAGTCCCCATCTAGCGGGGAGCACAGATACGCAGTATTTT
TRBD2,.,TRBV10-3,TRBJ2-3,CAITPTSGADTQYF,TGTGCCATCACCCCGACTAGCGGGGCAGATACGCAGTATTTT
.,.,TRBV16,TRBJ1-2,CASSQSSDYGYTF,TGTGCCAGCAGCCAATCCTCCGACTATGGCTACACCTTC
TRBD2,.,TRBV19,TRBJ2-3,CASSIASGTSTDTQYF,TGTGCCAGTAGTATCGCCAGCGGGACTAGCACAGATACGCAGTATTTT
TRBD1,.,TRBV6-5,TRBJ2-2,CASKEDRIYTGELFF,TGTGCCAGCAAGGAGGACAGGATTTATACCGGGGAGCTGTTTTTT
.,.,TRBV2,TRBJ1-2,CASFTSRGVGYTF,TGTGCCAGCTTTACCTCGAGGGGGGTTGGCTACACCTTC
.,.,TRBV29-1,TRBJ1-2,CSVETRSSGYTF,TGCAGCGTTGAAACCAGGAGCTCCGGCTACACCTTC
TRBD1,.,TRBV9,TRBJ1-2,CASSVAGTGGYGYTF,TGTGCCAGCAGCGTAGCCGGGACAGGGGGCTATGGCTACACCTTC
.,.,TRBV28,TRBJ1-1,CASSAPGTVTLGGAFF,TGTGCCAGCAGTGCACCCGGGACGGTCACCCTTGGGGGAGCTTTCTTT
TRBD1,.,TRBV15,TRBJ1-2,CATSRDRTGYGYTF,TGTGCCACCAGCAGAGATAGGACAGGTTATGGCTACACCTTC